This T cell receptor beta chain was found in a study of cytomegalovirus exposure and HLA in healthy donors. The study, taken as a whole, reports: It was reportedly the case that the classifier diagnosed cytomegalovirus status with high specificity and sensitivity.

CDR1 and CDR2 from the germline V gene are SGHAT and FQDESV (reference sequence). CDR3 size: 16 residues. J gave up 7 bases and V 2 bases, and 11 bases lay outside the gene matches. 13 Jbeta primers and 60 Vbeta primers were used for the PCR. Using immunoSEQ multiplex PCR, the repertoire was profiled, and TCRdb retains in-frame clones only, with some absent. The table has about 77,000 clones, about three quarters seen once. With respect to this clone: The antigen remains unidentified.

This TCR derives from a middle-aged man in good health and CMV-seronegative. The gene calls are TRBV11-1 and TRBJ2-1; 7 bases are a match to TRBD1. Sequences were obtained from PBMCs. This CDR3 reads CASSLLLQGPGNEQFF. For the CDR3, the DNA is TGTGCCAGCAGCTTATTACTACAGGGGCCCGGGAATGAGCAGTTCTTC.